This T cell receptor (beta chain) appears in the sequencing data of a study of T cells in Graves' hyperthyroidism and ophthalmopathy. RNA transcripts gave rise to amplified TCR beta CDR3 regions. The primer set for the first-round RT-PCR of the TCR CDR3 was HTBI. TCRdb re-called the multiplex PCR reads with MiXCR, one entry per CDR3 protein. The sample carries fewer than 850,000 distinct CDR3 sequences, about 18% recorded once. The CDR3 sequence is 14 residues long. The germline gives CDR1 KGHDR, CDR2 SFDVKD. This clonotype showed up just a few times. A read error may be the cause here, since a much bigger clone is one base away.

Sample: blood. This TCR was recovered from a man aged 50-60 years with Graves' hyperthyroidism. The chain combines TRBV24-1 with TRBJ2-7; tentative D call: TRBD1 (6 bases). The CDR3 loop reads CATSDATGSYKQYF. CDR3 nucleotide sequence: TGTGCCACCAGTGATGCAACAGGGTCCTACAAGCAGTACTTC.